This T cell receptor (beta chain) was recorded in a study of blood T cell repertoires in COVID-19. TCRdb's table, derived via immunoSEQ multiplex PCR, lists solely in-frame clones and lacks some. This sample carries 200,000 to 250,000 clones, around nine tenths of them seen once, and the ten largest clones take 11%. CDR3 length: 13 residues. CDR1 is LGHNA, CDR2 YNFKEQ, per germline. The V gene lost 0 bases and the J gene lost 11 bases, with 11 bases spanning the gap. Donors were grouped by their self-reported clinical history. The source is a man younger than 45 who had recovered from COVID-19. V and J are TRBV4-2 and TRBJ1-5, with a weak D call TRBD1 (6 bases). Sample: PBMCs or T cells enriched from blood (not recorded which). The CDR3 DNA sequence: TGTGCCAGCAGCCAAGAGAAGGGACAAGCCCAGCATTTT. The encoded protein is CASSQEKGQAQHF.